The 5 T cell receptor beta chains reported below all come from one sample, sequenced in a study of blood T cell repertoires in COVID-19. Data came from immunoSEQ multiplex PCR; TCRdb stores just in-frame clones and leaves some out. The profile shows some 460,000 clones, more than 85% of them singletons. The sample consisted of peripheral blood. These receptors were collected from a woman aged 25-40 years with acute or convalescent COVID-19.

This clone was counted a single time. The chain couples TRBV7-9 to TRBJ2-3; possibly TRBD1 for D (5 bases). Per germline, CDR1 SEHNR and CDR2 FQNEAQ (reference sequence). The CDR3 has 16 residues. V shed 6 bases and J shed 2 bases, with 18 bases lying between them. The CDR3 protein is CASRSLQATNTDTQYF. The CDR3 DNA reads as TGTGCCAGCAGAAGCCTACAGGCAACAAACACAGATACGCAGTATTTT.

The chain recombines TRBV28 with TRBJ1-6; TRBD1 is a possible D gene (5 bases). V was pared by 5 bases and J by 9 bases, with 11 bases between. Germline values: CDR1 MDHEN, CDR2 SYDVKM. The CDR3 has 13 residues. CDR3 in DNA: TGTGCCAGCAGTGTGGGTCAGGGTTCACCCCTCCACTTT. Its protein is CASSVGQGSPLHF.

The genes are TRBV6-4 and TRBJ2-1; 8 nucleotides line up with TRBD2. Germline assignment: CDR1 MRHNA and CDR2 SNTAGT. The CDR3 runs to 16 residues. V gave up 0 bases and J gave up 2 bases; unmatched junction bases: 3. This CDR3 is CASSDSPGLAYNEQFF. Here the CDR3 DNA reads TGTGCCAGCAGTGACTCCCCGGGACTAGCCTACAATGAGCAGTTCTTC.

J is TRBJ2-3 and V is TRBV2; TRBD2 agrees at 12 bases. The germline gives CDR1 SNHLY, CDR2 FYNNEI. The trim removed 7 bases at V and 2 bases at J, leaving 7 bases unmatched. CDR3 length equals 16 residues. The CDR3 DNA reads as TGTGCCAGCATTTTAGGACTAGCGGGGTTCACAGATACGCAGTATTTT. Residues: CASILGLAGFTDTQYF. The full variable domain, with the rest looked up from reference TRBV2 and TRBJ2-3, is EPEVTQTPSHQVTQMGQEVILRCVPISNHLYFYWYRQILGQKVEFLVSFYNNEISEKSEIFDDQFSVERPDGSNFTLKIRSTKLEDSAMYFCASILGLAGFTDTQYFGPGTRLTVL.

The V gene is TRBV30, the J gene TRBJ2-1, with 12 bases matching TRBD2. Trimming at V came to 0 bases and at J to 10 bases, leaving 10 bases not matched to a gene. This CDR3 comprises 16 residues. From germline, CDR1 is GTSNPN and CDR2 SVGIG (reference sequence). The CDR3 region has the DNA TGTGCCTGGAGTGTTCAAACTAGCGGGGGGACGGTCGAGCAGTTCTTC. This codes for CAWSVQTSGGTVEQFF.